The 27 T cell receptor beta chains below were found in one sample sequenced in a study of blood T cells in healthy people across ages. Together with a sample-barcoded 5' primer, a J-beta primer mix was included in a second PCR lasting about 7 to 12 cycles. One entry per CDR3 protein results from TCRdb running MiXCR on the 5' RACE reads. The sample has hundreds of thousands of distinct CDR3 sequences, 25% to 35% seen once. The sequencing sample was made of blood. The receptors here all came from an elderly woman in good health.

This clonotype came up many times. V and J are TRBV3-1 and TRBJ1-2; 7 bases align to TRBD1. This CDR3 region has 16 residues. V lost 1 base, J lost 5 bases, and 10 bases stayed unmatched. Germline CDR1 reads LGHDT; CDR2 reads YNNKEL (reference sequence). The CDR3 is CASSQAITGVRYGYTF. The CDR3 DNA reads TGTGCCAGCAGCCAAGCTATTACAGGGGTGAGGTATGGCTACACCTTC.

About this clonotype itself: One end of the junction fails to match germline, which may point to a read error. The rearrangement joins TRBV5-1 to TRBJ1-4; D gene uncertain. This CDR3 contains 14 residues. The germline CDR1 and CDR2 sequences are SGHRS and YFSETQ. CDR3 bases: TGCGCCAGCAGCTTGGGGCAGGATTATGAAAAACGGTTTTTT. Residues: CASSLGQDYEKRFF.

To note about this clonotype: Given a much more abundant clone one base away, this may be a read error. V is TRBV10-3 and J is TRBJ2-1, with 9 nucleotides matching TRBD1. Trimming at V came to 0 bases and at J to 13 bases, leaving 7 bases not matched to a gene. Germline CDR1 and CDR2: ENHRY and SYGVKD. This CDR3 contains 14 residues. DNA of the CDR3: TGTGCCATCAGTGAGTCGACAGGGGGAGAGACCCAGTTCTTC. It encodes CAISESTGGETQFF.

The V call is TRBV12-3 or TRBV12-4, the J call TRBJ2-1, with D perhaps matching TRBD1 (5 bases). The CDR3 runs 16 residues. V was pared by 6 bases and J by 6 bases, with 21 bases between. In DNA, the CDR3 is TGTGCCAGCAGCCTATTTCCGAAGTCTCAGGGCAATGAGCAGTTCTTC. The encoded protein is CASSLFPKSQGNEQFF.

Comments on this clonotype: This may arise from a read error, as a much more abundant clone is one base away. J is TRBJ2-1 and V is TRBV12-3 or TRBV12-4, with 12 bases aligning to TRBD2. The CDR3 is made up of 19 amino acids. V was clipped by 3 bases and J by 6 bases; unmatched bases: 15. In nucleotides, the CDR3 is TGTGCCAGCAGTTTGAGGGCGCTAGCGGGGGGGGTTCCGGGCAATGAGCAGTTCTTC. Translated: CASSLRALAGGVPGNEQFF.

This clonotype was seen ten or more times. This chain links TRBV5-4 with TRBJ2-7; D might be TRBD1 (6 bases). The CDR3 consists of 15 residues. V was cut by 0 bases and J by 2 bases, with 12 bases left in between. Per germline, CDR1 SGHNT and CDR2 YYREEE (reference sequence). The DNA for the CDR3 is TGTGCCAGCAGCTTGGGCAGGGGCCACCCCTACGAGCAGTACTTC. Encoded protein: CASSLGRGHPYEQYF.

In this sample, this clonotype turned up many times. The rearrangement joins TRBV3-1 to TRBJ2-1; tentative D call: TRBD2 (6 bases). Germline V gene sequence: CDR1 LGHDT, CDR2 YNNKEL (reference sequence). The CDR3 totals 14 residues. Trimming left V 3 bases short and J 5 bases short, with 11 bases between. CDR3 residues: CASSHFASDNEQFF. The CDR3 nucleotides are TGTGCCAGCAGCCACTTTGCTAGCGACAATGAGCAGTTCTTC.

This clonotype was seen a few times. Just one base apart from a much larger clone, this may be a read error. The chain employs TRBV27 and TRBJ2-5, with D maybe TRBD1 (5 bases). Germline CDR1 is MNHEY and CDR2 is SMNVEV (reference sequence). V lost 5 bases and J lost 5, with 12 bases in between. The length of the CDR3 is 13 residues. The CDR3 DNA follows: TGTGCCAGCAGTCAGGGTATAAGCGAGACCCAGTACTTC. It yields the protein CASSQGISETQYF.

The chain is built from TRBV27 and TRBJ2-1; 8 positions match TRBD2. The J call may be incorrect, as the DNA end agrees better with TRBJ2-7. The length of the CDR3 is 14 residues. Germline CDR1 MNHEY, CDR2 SMNVEV (reference sequence). CDR3 in amino acids: CASSLGAGGHEQYF. DNA for the CDR3: TGTGCCAGCAGTTTGGGGGCGGGAGGTCACGAGCAGTACTTC.

This clonotype was detected only once. Being one base from a much bigger clone, this may be a read error. The V gene is TRBV6-1, the J gene TRBJ2-4; the D call may be TRBD1 or TRBD2 (7 bases each). The V end was cut by 8 bases, the J end by 15 bases, with 29 bases between. Germline-derived CDR1 and CDR2 are MNHNS and SASEGT. The CDR3 is 15 residues long. CDR3 region: CASPGGAVGTYERYF. DNA of the CDR3: TGTGCCAGCCCAGGGGGGGCAGTGGGGACCTACGAGCGGTACTTC.

This clonotype has at least ten counts. This chain links TRBV6-5 with TRBJ2-7, with D unclear. Trimming left V 6 bases short and J 5 bases short, with 14 bases between. Per the germline V gene, CDR1 is MNHEY and CDR2 is SVGAGI. The CDR3 is 13 amino acids. The CDR3 spells CASRPGFPDEQYF. DNA of the CDR3: TGTGCCAGCAGACCTGGGTTCCCCGACGAGCAGTACTTC.

As concerns this clonotype: A much more abundant neighbour one base away suggests this may be a read error. The CDR3 carries no conserved terminal phenylalanine or tryptophan, so it likely arises from a read error. The J gene is TRBJ1-5, the V gene TRBV6-1; the match to TRBD1 covers 7 bases. This CDR3 has 16 amino acids. J gave up 0 bases and V 6 bases, and 8 bases lay outside the gene matches. Germline assignment: CDR1 MNHNS and CDR2 SASEGT. The CDR3 nucleotides are TGTGCCAGCAGCATAGGGACAGCTCCTAGCAATCAGCCCCAGCATGTT. Protein sequence: CASSIGTAPSNQPQHV.

This clonotype was counted at least ten times. CDR3 DNA: TGCAGCGTTGACAGGGCTTTTTCCCATGGCTACACCTTC. It translates to CSVDRAFSHGYTF. The V gene is TRBV29-1, the J gene TRBJ1-2, with a tentative D call TRBD1 (5 bases). V was trimmed by 3 bases and J by 6 bases, leaving 14 bases between them. The CDR3 totals 13 residues. CDR1 and CDR2 from the germline V gene are SQVTM and ANQGSEA.

The gene calls are TRBV11-3 and TRBJ2-1; tentative D call: TRBD2 (6 bases). CDR3 size: 19 residues. The germline V gene encodes CDR1 SGHNT and CDR2 YENEEA. V lost 10 bases and J lost 0, with 28 bases in between. This CDR3 reads CANSTLVSPGLCSYNEQFF. CDR3 sequence (DNA): TGTGCCAATTCGACTCTTGTAAGTCCGGGACTCTGCTCCTACAATGAGCAGTTCTTC. Variable domain in full (rest from reference TRBV11-3 and TRBJ2-1): EAGVVQSPRYKIIEKKQPVAFWCNPISGHNTLYWYLQNLGQGPELLIRYENEEAVDDSQLPKDRFSAERLKGVDSTLKIQPAELGDSAVYLCANSTLVSPGLCSYNEQFFGPGTRLTVL.

This clonotype was recorded at least ten times. V usage is TRBV20-1 and J usage is TRBJ1-6, with D unresolved. V was shortened by 2 bases and J by 7 bases, with 12 bases between the two germline ends. There are 14 residues in the CDR3. Germline CDR1 is DFQATT and CDR2 is SNEGSKA (reference sequence). CDR3 residues: CSARPGPANSPLHF. In nucleotides, the CDR3 is TGCAGTGCTAGACCCGGCCCCGCAAATTCACCCCTCCACTTT.

The table lists this clonotype with a few counts. This chain uses TRBV20-1 with TRBJ2-3; either TRBD1 or TRBD2 may supply D (5 bases each). This CDR3 spans 15 amino acids. V lost 2 bases, J lost 2 bases, and 14 bases lay in between. Germline-derived CDR1 and CDR2 are DFQATT and SNEGSKA (reference sequence). The CDR3 region is CSARIQWGYTDTQYF. In DNA, the CDR3 is TGCAGTGCTAGAATACAGTGGGGGTACACAGATACGCAGTATTTT.

In regard to this clonotype: This may stem from a read error, because a much larger clone lies one nucleotide away. This chain connects TRBV9 to TRBJ2-2, with D tentatively TRBD1 (6 bases). Germline V lookup: CDR1 SGDLS, CDR2 YYNGEE. The CDR3 consists of 15 residues. In DNA form, the CDR3 reads TGTGCCAGCAGCGTACGGGACACCGACACCGGGGAGCGGTTTTTT. Encoded protein: CASSVRDTDTGERFF. The full variable domain, completed using reference TRBV9 and TRBJ2-2, is DSGVTQTPKHLITATGQRVTLRCSPRSGDLSVYWYQQSLDQGLQFLIQYYNGEERAKGNILERFSAQQFPDLHSELNLSSLELGDSALYFCASSVRDTDTGERFFGEGSRLTVL.

At least ten counts were recorded for this clonotype. This chain joins TRBV20-1 and TRBJ2-1; no reliable D call. Germline CDR1 DFQATT, CDR2 SNEGSKA (reference sequence). The CDR3 spans 14 residues. The V and J ends lost 3 bases and 2 bases respectively, with 11 bases between them. The CDR3 DNA reads TGCAGTGCTAGGATGGGGTCTACCTACAATGAGCAGTTCTTC. Its translation is CSARMGSTYNEQFF.

This clonotype has at least ten counts. This sequence joins TRBV27 and TRBJ1-2, with a weak D call TRBD1 (5 bases). Deletions cut 7 bases from V and 8 bases from J, with 17 bases between. The CDR3 contains 13 residues. Germline lookup yields CDR1 MNHEY and CDR2 SMNVEV (reference sequence). The CDR3 region is CASKGTYEGGYTF. CDR3 nucleotide sequence: TGTGCCAGCAAGGGGACCTACGAGGGAGGCTACACCTTC.

Written as DNA, the CDR3 is TGCAGTGCTAGCTCAAGACAGGCTAATGAAAAACTGTTTTTT. It is translated as CSASSRQANEKLFF. The chain is built from TRBV20-1 and TRBJ1-4, with D possibly matching TRBD1 (6 bases). Germline values: CDR1 DFQATT, CDR2 SNEGSKA (reference sequence). The ends were cut back, 3 bases at V and 3 bases at J, with 11 bases in the middle. The CDR3 totals 14 residues.

This clonotype has a count of ten or more. The chain employs TRBV20-1 and TRBJ1-5, with 9 bases that match TRBD1. This CDR3 has 17 amino acids. The J segment lost 2 bases and the V segment lost 0 bases, leaving 8 bases of the junction unmatched. The germline V gene has CDR1 DFQATT and CDR2 SNEGSKA (reference sequence). The CDR3 DNA follows: TGCAGTGCTAGAGAGGGACAGGGTGGGGTCGGCAATCAGCCCCAGCATTTT. Its protein product is CSAREGQGGVGNQPQHF.

This rearrangement joins TRBV29-1 to TRBJ1-1, with a tentative D call TRBD1 (5 bases). V was pared by 4 bases and J by 5 bases, with 17 bases between. The germline CDR1 and CDR2 sequences are SQVTM and ANQGSEA. CDR3 length: 14 residues. The CDR3 region is CSVGKPGRRTEAFF. In DNA, the CDR3 is TGCAGCGTTGGGAAACCGGGACGTCGGACTGAAGCTTTCTTT.

This clonotype was seen at least ten times. V is TRBV5-1 and J is TRBJ1-1; TRBD1 might be the D (5 bases). Trimming stripped 1 base from V and 2 bases from J, with 9 bases between. Germline V gene data show CDR1 as SGHRS and CDR2 as YFSETQ. CDR3 size: 14 residues. CDR3: CASSLTGSNTEAFF. CDR3 nucleotides: TGCGCCAGCAGCTTGACAGGATCAAACACTGAAGCTTTCTTT.

The genes are TRBV20-1 and TRBJ2-1, with 8 bases identical to TRBD1. Trimming at V came to 6 bases and at J to 7 bases, leaving 11 bases not matched to a gene. The germline gives CDR1 DFQATT, CDR2 SNEGSKA (reference sequence). The CDR3 covers 14 residues. For the CDR3, the DNA is TGCAGTGCCCTAGGCGACAGGGGTACAAATGAGCAGTTCTTC. Translated: CSALGDRGTNEQFF.

Concerning this clonotype: A single base separates this from a much larger clone, so it may be a read error. The V and J genes are TRBV18 and TRBJ2-3; either TRBD1 or TRBD2 may fit D (5 bases each). The CDR3 runs to 14 residues. Germline loops: CDR1 KGHSH, CDR2 LQKENI. The CDR3 coding sequence is TGTGCCAGCTCACCACAGGGGACCGCAGATCCGCAGTATTTT. This codes for CASSPQGTADPQYF.

The rearrangement links TRBV10-3 to TRBJ2-5, with no clear D. The CDR3 is 13 residues long. The ends were cut back, 6 bases at V and 1 base at J, with 9 bases in the middle. Germline V gives CDR1 ENHRY, CDR2 SYGVKD. For the CDR3, the DNA is TGTGCCATCAGATCGACTGGCCAAGAGACCCAGTACTTC. Encoded protein: CAIRSTGQETQYF.

This clonotype showed up just once. Given a much more abundant clone one base away, this may be a read error. The gene calls are TRBV20-1 and TRBJ2-4, with D perhaps TRBD1 or TRBD2 (5 bases each). V gave up 5 bases and J gave up 13 bases, with 24 bases separating them. This CDR3 has 14 residues. Per the germline V gene, CDR1 is DFQATT and CDR2 is SNEGSKA (reference sequence). CDR3 DNA sequence: TGCAGTGCTTCTACCCCGGGGCCGTACAATGAGCAGTACTTC. It codes for CSASTPGPYNEQYF.